A single sample is the source of the 27 T cell receptor beta chains below, sequenced in a study of regulatory T cells in long-lasting Graves disease. As to time point: newly diagnosed GD, antithyroid drugs for less than 3 months. PBMCs were the source of the RNA used for TCR sequencing. Arm-PCR of CDR3 regions with iRepertoire HTBI primers generated TCR beta libraries. TCRdb reprocessed the multiplex PCR reads with MiXCR, giving one entry per CDR3 protein. This table holds 600,000 to 650,000 distinct CDR3 sequences, 15% to 20% found once. This same sample was also part of a study on T cells in Graves' hyperthyroidism and ophthalmopathy.

Material: peripheral blood mononuclear cells (PBMCs), obtained at new diagnosis, from a patient treated with antithyroid drugs. These receptor sequences come from a woman aged 25 to 39 with Graves disease.

This chain links TRBV6-1 with TRBJ2-5; D gene ambiguous. Trimming cost V 6 bases and J 5 bases, with 22 bases left between them. The CDR3 extends over 16 amino acids. The germline gives CDR1 MNHNS, CDR2 SASEGT. The CDR3 nucleotides read TGTGCCAGCAGATCGCCTCTTCTAAGGGATGGGGAGACCCAGTACTTC. Its protein product is CASRSPLLRDGETQYF.

As regards this clonotype: One junction end does not reproduce the germline sequence, and a read error may be involved. The chain recombines TRBV11-2 with TRBJ1-3; no reliable D call. Germline CDR1 is SGHAT and CDR2 is FQNNGV. There are 14 residues in the CDR3. DNA for the CDR3: TGTACCAGCAGCCCTCAGGTATCTGGAAACACCATATATTTT. This gives the protein CTSSPQVSGNTIYF.

Of note for this clonotype: Since a much larger clone is just one base distant, this may be a read error. The V and J genes are TRBV12-5 and TRBJ1-2, with D possibly being TRBD1 (6 bases). V was clipped by 7 bases and J by 6 bases, with 18 bases between them. The CDR3 is 14 residues long. Per germline, CDR1 LGHNT and CDR2 FRNRAP. The CDR3 nucleotides read TGTGCTAGTGACCCCGGCGGGGGCTTTGATGGCTACACCTTC. Its translation is CASDPGGGFDGYTF.

CDR3 DNA sequence: TGTGCCAGCAGCTTATCTCATGGGCTAGCGGGGGCCAATGAGCAGTTCTTC. It translates to CASSLSHGLAGANEQFF. The chain couples TRBV7-8 to TRBJ2-1; 10 nucleotides line up with TRBD2. Looked up from germline, CDR1 is SGHVS and CDR2 is FQNEAQ. CDR3 size: 17 residues. Trimming cost V 2 bases and J 6 bases; bases outside gene matches: 10.

This clonotype showed up many times. The chain combines TRBV2 with TRBJ2-3, with 10 nucleotides matching TRBD2. Germline trimming cut 7 bases from V and 1 base from J; bases unmatched to any gene: 2. The V gene's germline CDR1 is SNHLY and CDR2 FYNNEI. The CDR3 is 14 residues long. Here the CDR3 reads CASNLAGGTDTQYF. CDR3 sequence (DNA): TGTGCCAGCAATCTAGCGGGGGGCACAGATACGCAGTATTTT.

This chain connects TRBV30 to TRBJ2-2; unclear D gene. Trimming took off 1 base at V and 4 bases at J, with 10 bases between the two ends. The CDR3 length is 14 residues. Germline CDR1 and CDR2: GTSNPN and SVGIG (reference sequence). The CDR3 region has the DNA TGTGCCTGGAGTGCGTTACACTCCACCGGGGAGCTGTTTTTT. Its translation: CAWSALHSTGELFF.

V is TRBV3-1 and J is TRBJ2-4; TRBD2 aligns across 8 bases. Germline trimming cut 4 bases from V and 15 bases from J; bases unmatched to any gene: 14. This CDR3 region has 14 residues. Germline values: CDR1 LGHDT, CDR2 YNNKEL (reference sequence). The CDR3 loop is CASSRGQEAGGWYF. For the CDR3, the DNA is TGTGCCAGCAGCCGAGGGCAGGAGGCGGGGGGATGGTACTTC.

Comments on this clonotype: A read error is possible here, since a much larger clone lies one base away. V usage is TRBV7-2 and J usage is TRBJ2-7; TRBD1 aligns across 7 bases. The CDR3 loop spans 14 amino acids. Germline V lookup: CDR1 SGHTA, CDR2 FQGNSA. Trimming cost V 8 bases and J 0 bases; bases outside gene matches: 7. The CDR3 reads CASWTGTDSYEQYF. CDR3 coding DNA: TGTGCCAGCTGGACCGGGACAGACTCCTACGAGCAGTACTTC.

CDR3 bases: TGCAGTGTTACTCTTCCGGGACTAGCGGCCTACAATGAGCAGTTCTTC. It codes for CSVTLPGLAAYNEQFF. J is TRBJ2-1 and V is TRBV20-1, with 11 bases fitting TRBD2. Germline assignment: CDR1 DFQATT and CDR2 SNEGSKA (reference sequence). V lost 7 bases to trimming and J lost 2 bases; unmatched junction nucleotides: 10. The CDR3 sequence is 16 residues long.

CDR3 sequence: CASSQEWGQETQYF. The CDR3 nucleotides read TGTGCCAGCAGCCAAGAGTGGGGTCAAGAGACCCAGTACTTC. This chain links TRBV3-1 with TRBJ2-5; D uncertain. CDR1 is LGHDT and CDR2 is YNNKEL in the germline V gene (reference sequence). V was trimmed by 0 bases and J by 2 bases, leaving 7 bases between them. This CDR3 comprises 14 residues.

This clonotype was seen repeatedly, ten times or more. The V gene is TRBV6-1, the J gene TRBJ2-7; D is unresolved. The CDR3 spans 11 residues. Germline V CDR1 and CDR2: MNHNS, SASEGT. The V and J ends lost 10 bases and 2 bases respectively, with 9 bases between them. The CDR3 nucleotides are TGTGCCACCGGGTGGGCCTACGAGCAGTACTTC. Translation gives CATGWAYEQYF.

This clonotype was found many times. This chain uses TRBV30 with TRBJ2-1; TRBD2 matches 9 bases. Germline V CDR1 and CDR2: GTSNPN, SVGIG (reference sequence). The CDR3 contains 15 residues. Trimming removed 5 bases from V and 9 bases from J; junction bases left unmatched: 14. CDR3 nucleotides: TGTGCCTGGTTCGCCAGCGGGAGGAAGTTGGGTGAGCAGTTCTTC. Amino acids: CAWFASGRKLGEQFF.

This clonotype was counted only a few times. The gene calls are TRBV30 and TRBJ1-6; possible D gene TRBD1, 6 bases. This CDR3 comprises 14 residues. The V gene lost 3 bases and the J gene lost 5 bases, with 11 bases spanning the gap. Germline CDR1 GTSNPN, CDR2 SVGIG (reference sequence). The CDR3 loop is CAWRPTGDNSPLHF. Here the CDR3 DNA reads TGTGCCTGGAGACCGACAGGCGATAATTCACCCCTCCACTTT. The full variable domain, its missing parts supplied by reference TRBV30 and TRBJ1-6, is SQTIHQWPATLVQPVGSPLSLECTVEGTSNPNLYWYRQAAGRGLQLLFYSVGIGQISSEVPQNLSASRPQDRQFILSSKKLLLSDSGFYLCAWRPTGDNSPLHFGNGTRLTVT.

In this sample, this clonotype turned up many times. V is TRBV10-3 and J is TRBJ2-2, with no clear D. CDR3 length equals 14 residues. CDR1 and CDR2 (germline): ENHRY, SYGVKD. V lost 6 bases to trimming and J lost 0 bases, with 8 bases between them. This CDR3 is CAIRYDTNTGELFF. DNA of the CDR3: TGTGCCATCAGATACGACACGAACACCGGGGAGCTGTTTTTT.

This clonotype was observed a few times. The chain couples TRBV15 to TRBJ2-3; no clear D gene. Germline values: CDR1 LNHNV, CDR2 YYDKDF (reference sequence). Trimming removed 0 bases from V and 4 bases from J, with 8 bases in between. The CDR3 has 14 residues. CDR3 nucleotide sequence: TGTGCCACCAGCAGAGAGGTGAATGCAGATACGCAGTATTTT. Translation: CATSREVNADTQYF.

The V call is TRBV5-5, the J call TRBJ1-3; D is possibly TRBD1 (6 bases). Germline loops: CDR1 SGHKS, CDR2 YYEKEE (reference sequence). The CDR3 covers 15 residues. V was pared by 1 base and J by 4 bases, with 12 bases between. CDR3 amino acids: CASSLLGRGGNTIYF. The CDR3 DNA reads TGTGCCAGCAGCTTGCTTGGCAGGGGCGGAAACACCATATATTTT.

V and J are TRBV20-1 and TRBJ1-1; maybe TRBD1 (6 bases). The V end lost 3 bases, the J end lost 7 bases, and 15 bases lay between the germline ends. The CDR3 loop spans 13 amino acids. Looked up from germline, CDR1 is DFQATT and CDR2 is SNEGSKA (reference sequence). The CDR3 bases are TGCAGTGCTAGTATACGGGGGGCCGGTGAAGCTTTCTTT. Residues: CSASIRGAGEAFF.

Concerning this clonotype: A much bigger clone sits one base away, suggesting this may be a read error. The chain couples TRBV20-1 to TRBJ2-1; TRBD2 matches 10 bases. The CDR3 runs 17 residues. The trim removed 5 bases at V and 2 bases at J, leaving 12 bases unmatched. Looked up from germline, CDR1 is DFQATT and CDR2 is SNEGSKA (reference sequence). CDR3 protein: CSAFPSGGLSPYNEQFF. In DNA form, the CDR3 reads TGCAGTGCTTTTCCTAGCGGGGGACTTAGCCCCTACAATGAGCAGTTCTTC.

V gene TRBV6-2 or TRBV6-3 combines with J gene TRBJ2-7; 9 bases fit TRBD2. The CDR3 runs to 15 residues. J lost 6 bases, V lost 2 bases, and 8 bases had no gene match. In germline, CDR1 is MNHEY, CDR2 SVGEGT. The CDR3 sequence is CASSYNLAGITEQYF. Written as DNA, the CDR3 is TGTGCCAGCAGTTACAATCTAGCGGGAATTACCGAGCAGTACTTC.

This clonotype occurred many times. The rearrangement uses TRBV28 and TRBJ2-2; tentatively, D is TRBD2 (6 bases). This CDR3 contains 13 residues. CDR1 is MDHEN, CDR2 SYDVKM, per germline. The V end was cut by 6 bases, the J end by 7 bases, with 12 bases between. The CDR3, as DNA: TGTGCCAGCAGGGCGACTAGTTTCGGGGAGCTGTTTTTT. This encodes CASRATSFGELFF.

This clonotype was detected a few times. The chain combines TRBV30 with TRBJ1-5; TRBD1 matches 9 bases. Trimming removed 3 bases from V and 2 bases from J; junction bases left unmatched: 8. Germline CDR1 reads GTSNPN; CDR2 reads SVGIG (reference sequence). The length of the CDR3 is 16 residues. The CDR3 bases are TGTGCCTGGAGCTCCGGGACAGGGTATGGCAATCAGCCCCAGCATTTT. Its protein is CAWSSGTGYGNQPQHF.

Many counts were recorded for this clonotype. The V call is TRBV7-2, the J call TRBJ2-5, with D possibly matching TRBD1 (6 bases). V was trimmed by 5 bases and J by 4 bases, leaving 14 bases between them. Germline CDR1 and CDR2: SGHTA and FQGNSA. This CDR3 contains 14 residues. The DNA of the CDR3 is TGTGCCAGCAGCGTGTATAGGGGGTTAGAGACCCAGTACTTC. Its protein is CASSVYRGLETQYF. The variable domain in full, with the rest retrieved from reference TRBV7-2 and TRBJ2-5, is GAGVSQSPSNKVTEKGKDVELRCDPISGHTALYWYRQSLGQGLEFLIYFQGNSAPDKSGLPSDRFSAERTGGSVSTLTIQRTQQEDSAVYLCASSVYRGLETQYFGPGTRLLVL.

This clonotype was counted ten times or more. The J gene is TRBJ2-4, the V gene TRBV2; D remains unclear. V gave up 6 bases and J gave up 5 bases, with 11 bases separating them. Germline-derived CDR1 and CDR2 are SNHLY and FYNNEI. This CDR3 contains 13 residues. As DNA, the CDR3 is TGTGCCAGCAGAATGGGTTACGAAAACATTCAGTACTTC. This gives the protein CASRMGYENIQYF.

This clonotype was observed a few times. V gene TRBV9 combines with J gene TRBJ2-3; TRBD2 agrees at 13 bases. CDR3 length equals 17 residues. V lost 2 bases to trimming and J lost 6 bases; unmatched junction nucleotides: 9. CDR1 is SGDLS, CDR2 YYNGEE, per germline. In nucleotides, the CDR3 is TGTGCCAGCAGCGTGGCCCCAGGACTAGCGGGAGTTGATACGCAGTATTTT. Translation gives CASSVAPGLAGVDTQYF.

The chain employs TRBV11-2 and TRBJ2-7; 10 positions match TRBD1. The J segment lost 2 bases and the V segment lost 4 bases, leaving 11 bases of the junction unmatched. Per the germline V gene, CDR1 is SGHAT and CDR2 is FQNNGV. CDR3 length equals 17 residues. The CDR3, as DNA: TGTGCCAGCAGCTCCAGGGGACAGGGGAAGAACCCCTACGAGCAGTACTTC. Translating gives CASSSRGQGKNPYEQYF.

This clonotype was counted ten times or more. J is TRBJ2-1 and V is TRBV6-1, with a possible D match to TRBD2 (5 bases). Germline V lookup: CDR1 MNHNS, CDR2 SASEGT. This CDR3 spans 12 amino acids. V lost 7 bases and J 7 bases, leaving 11 bases between the germline ends. Here the CDR3 reads CASTSRGNEQFF. The CDR3 DNA follows: TGTGCCAGCACAAGCCGAGGGAATGAGCAGTTCTTC.

This clonotype was detected ten times or more. V is TRBV6-1 and J is TRBJ2-1, with 13 bases fitting TRBD2. This CDR3 contains 15 residues. In germline, CDR1 is MNHNS, CDR2 SASEGT. The J segment lost 8 bases and the V segment lost 6 bases, leaving 7 bases of the junction unmatched. This CDR3 is CASRDGTSGIDEQFF. The DNA of the CDR3 is TGTGCCAGCAGGGACGGGACTAGCGGGATCGATGAGCAGTTCTTC.